This TCR beta chain was retrieved from a study of blood T cell repertoires in COVID-19. This clone appeared once. With 10 bases clipped from V and 2 bases from J, the junction kept 3 bases outside the gene matches. Germline V gene data show CDR1 as SGHAT and CDR2 as FQNNGV. This CDR3 comprises 13 residues. Original handling: Estimated nucleated cell counts came from reference gene primer amplification. The protocol was immunoSEQ multiplex PCR, while the TCRdb copy is restricted to in-frame clones and leaves out a portion. V and J calls and clone size come straight from that table; D and trimming were deduced from the DNA. Seen here are tens of thousands of clones, approximately 87% observed once, and the top ten hold approximately 4.3%.

The source material was peripheral blood. This clonotype was sampled from a human donor in a cohort sampled during active COVID-19. The V call is TRBV11-2, the J call TRBJ2-1; 9 positions agree with TRBD2. The CDR3 sequence: CAIGGRAYNEQFF. DNA of the CDR3: TGTGCCATAGGCGGGAGGGCCTACAATGAGCAGTTCTTC.